Below, 14 T cell receptor beta chains from the same sample are listed, as sequenced in a study of blood T cell repertoires in COVID-19. Using immunoSEQ multiplex PCR, the repertoire was profiled, and TCRdb retains in-frame clones only, with some absent. The table includes 60,000 to 75,000 clones, 88% detected once. Sequencing input: peripheral blood. The receptors were sampled from a human donor in a cohort sampled during active COVID-19.

The genes are TRBV5-1 and TRBJ2-6, with D possibly matching TRBD1 (6 bases). The germline V and J ends were trimmed by 2 bases and 0 bases, with 18 bases remaining between them. This CDR3 contains 19 residues. Germline V gene data show CDR1 as SGHRS and CDR2 as YFSETQ. Here the CDR3 DNA reads TGCGCCAGCAGCTTCCAAATTACACAGGGCCCCTCTGGGGCCAACGTCCTGACTTTC. This sequence encodes CASSFQITQGPSGANVLTF.

The chain has TRBV2 and TRBJ2-7; 7 bases align to TRBD1. CDR1 is SNHLY and CDR2 is FYNNEI in the germline V gene. This CDR3 spans 11 amino acids. Germline trimming cut 8 bases from V and 2 bases from J; bases unmatched to any gene: 0. The DNA of the CDR3 is TGTGCCAGCGACAGGGCCTACGAGCAGTACTTC. Protein product: CASDRAYEQYF.

This chain links TRBV6-1 with TRBJ1-5; the match to TRBD1 covers 8 bases. CDR1 and CDR2 from the germline V gene are MNHNS and SASEGT. The CDR3 runs to 17 residues. V lost 0 bases to trimming and J lost 3 bases; unmatched junction nucleotides: 7. The CDR3 is CASSEAVGQGANQPQHF. CDR3 nucleotides: TGTGCCAGCAGTGAAGCAGTAGGACAGGGTGCCAATCAGCCCCAGCATTTT.

This clone was seen only once. The rearrangement uses TRBV6-5 and TRBJ2-7, with D perhaps TRBD2 (5 bases). The length of the CDR3 is 11 residues. Trimming removed 6 bases from V and 7 bases from J, with 10 bases in between. Germline assignment: CDR1 MNHEY and CDR2 SVGAGI. CDR3 nucleotides: TGTGCCAGCAGGAACGGGGATGAGCAGTACTTC. It yields the protein CASRNGDEQYF.

The rearrangement uses TRBV9 and TRBJ1-3, with TRBD1 identical over 7 bases. The CDR3 sequence is 16 residues long. J was trimmed by 3 bases and V by 3 bases; bases with no gene match: 9. Looked up from germline, CDR1 is SGDLS and CDR2 is YYNGEE. Here the CDR3 reads CASSAAGGKGGNTIYF. The CDR3 nucleotides read TGTGCCAGCAGCGCAGCAGGGGGTAAGGGTGGAAACACCATATATTTT.

The chain carries TRBV6-6 and TRBJ2-7; D uncertain. Germline assignment: CDR1 MNHNY and CDR2 SVGAGI (reference sequence). This CDR3 is 13 amino acids long. V was shortened by 2 bases and J by 6 bases, with 11 bases between the two germline ends. CDR3 bases: TGTGCCAGCAGTTACACCCGACAAGGCGAGCAGTACTTC. Protein: CASSYTRQGEQYF.

V and J are TRBV19 and TRBJ2-7; no definite D call. The germline V gene has CDR1 LNHDA and CDR2 SQIVND (reference sequence). V gave up 7 bases and J gave up 4 bases, with 17 bases separating them. CDR3 size: 14 residues. The CDR3 loop is CASTLTHSGYEQYF. CDR3 bases: TGTGCCAGTACCCTTACCCACTCGGGTTACGAGCAGTACTTC.

V usage is TRBV27 and J usage is TRBJ2-3; TRBD2 is a possible D gene (5 bases). The V and J ends lost 0 bases and 4 bases respectively, with 14 bases between them. Germline CDR1 reads MNHEY; CDR2 reads SMNVEV (reference sequence). This CDR3 contains 16 residues. This CDR3 reads CASSLSRGSDADTQYF. DNA of the CDR3: TGTGCCAGCAGTTTATCGAGAGGGAGTGACGCAGATACGCAGTATTTT.

This chain uses TRBV11-2 with TRBJ2-2; 8 bases line up with TRBD2. CDR1 and CDR2 (germline): SGHAT, FQNNGV. The CDR3 is 16 amino acids. Unmatched junction bases numbered 8, after V lost 1 base and J lost 7 bases. The CDR3 DNA sequence: TGTGCCAGCAGCTTAGTTGGCGGGGGGTCGAGCGGGGAGCTGTTTTTT. This codes for CASSLVGGGSSGELFF.

This clone was counted once. The chain has TRBV7-9 and TRBJ2-1; 9 bases align to TRBD2. CDR1 SEHNR and CDR2 FQNEAQ come from the germline V gene (reference sequence). CDR3 length equals 16 residues. V gave up 0 bases and J gave up 6 bases; unmatched junction bases: 6. The CDR3 here is CASSLARGGIVNEQFF. DNA of the CDR3: TGTGCCAGCAGCTTAGCGCGGGGGGGGATAGTCAATGAGCAGTTCTTC.

The chain combines TRBV24-1 with TRBJ2-1, with D tentatively TRBD2 (6 bases). V was clipped by 10 bases and J by 4 bases, with 16 bases between them. The CDR3 runs to 14 residues. The germline CDR1 and CDR2 sequences are KGHDR and SFDVKD. The CDR3 bases are TGTGCCACATCATTTGGGGGGAAGTACAATGAGCAGTTCTTC. This translates into CATSFGGKYNEQFF.

J is TRBJ1-5 and V is TRBV4-1; TRBD1 is a possible D gene (6 bases). V gave up 0 bases and J gave up 6 bases, with 9 bases separating them. The CDR3 runs 14 residues. Germline-derived CDR1 and CDR2 are MGHRA and YSYEKL. CDR3 nucleotide sequence: TGCGCCAGCAGCCAAGAAAGGACAGCTCAGCCCCAGCATTTT. The encoded protein is CASSQERTAQPQHF.

V is TRBV11-2 and J is TRBJ2-1; 10 bases agree with TRBD2. Germline trimming cut 1 base from V and 7 bases from J; bases unmatched to any gene: 4. This CDR3 comprises 15 residues. CDR1 is SGHAT and CDR2 is FQNNGV in the germline V gene. CDR3 residues: CASSLVPAGGNEQFF. The DNA of the CDR3 is TGTGCCAGCAGCTTAGTTCCAGCGGGAGGGAATGAGCAGTTCTTC.

The chain couples TRBV6-1 to TRBJ2-5, with 11 bases lining up with TRBD2. Germline V gene sequence: CDR1 MNHNS, CDR2 SASEGT. Trimming at V came to 2 bases and at J to 7 bases, leaving 6 bases not matched to a gene. The CDR3 length is 15 residues. Written as DNA, the CDR3 is TGTGCCAGCAGTGAAATTAGCGGGAGGGCAGGGACCCAGTACTTC. Translated, it gives CASSEISGRAGTQYF.